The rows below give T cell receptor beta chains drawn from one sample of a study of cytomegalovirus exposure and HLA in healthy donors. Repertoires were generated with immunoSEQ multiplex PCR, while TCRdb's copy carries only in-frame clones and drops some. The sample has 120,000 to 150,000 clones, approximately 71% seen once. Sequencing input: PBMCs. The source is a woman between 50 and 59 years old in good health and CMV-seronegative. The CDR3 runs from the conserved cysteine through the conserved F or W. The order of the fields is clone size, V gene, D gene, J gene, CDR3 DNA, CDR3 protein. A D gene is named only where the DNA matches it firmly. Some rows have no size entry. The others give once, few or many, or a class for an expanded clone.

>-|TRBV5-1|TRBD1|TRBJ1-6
TGCGCCAGCAGCTTGGCCGGACAGGGGGAGTATTCACCCCTCCACTTT
CASSLAGQGEYSPLHF
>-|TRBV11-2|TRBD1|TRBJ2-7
TGTGCCAGCAGCTTATCGGGACAGAGCTACGAGCAGTACTTC
CASSLSGQSYEQYF
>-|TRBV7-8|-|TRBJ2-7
TGTGCCAGCAGCTTACTCCACGAGCAGTACTTC
CASSLLHEQYF
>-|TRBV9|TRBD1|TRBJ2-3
TGTGCCAGCAGCGCCGGGACAGGGGAAAGCACAGATACGCAGTATTTT
CASSAGTGESTDTQYF
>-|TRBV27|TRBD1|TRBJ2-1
TGTGCCAGCAGTCCGGGACAGTTCAATGAGCAGTTCTTC
CASSPGQFNEQFF
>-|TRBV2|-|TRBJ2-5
TGTGCCAGCACCCCCAGGCTGGGACTCCAAGAGACCCAGTACTTC
CASTPRLGLQETQYF
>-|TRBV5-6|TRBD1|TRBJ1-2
TGTGCCAGCAGCCTGGGGACAGGGGGCCACTATGGCTACACCTTC
CASSLGTGGHYGYTF
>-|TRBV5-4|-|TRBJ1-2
TGTGCCAGCAGCGCCTTAAGTCTCAGTTTCCATGCCAATGGCTACACCTTC
CASSALSLSFHANGYTF
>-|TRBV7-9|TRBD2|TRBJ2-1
TGTGCCAGCAGCTTAGCGGGCGGCGGGGGGGCCGGGGATGAGCAGTTCTTC
CASSLAGGGGAGDEQFF
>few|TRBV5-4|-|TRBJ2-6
TGTGCCAGCTGGTCGAGTGGGGCCAACGTCCTGACTTTC
CASWSSGANVLTF
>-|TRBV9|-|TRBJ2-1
TGTGCCAGCGCCGGAGATGAGCAGTTCTTC
CASAGDEQFF
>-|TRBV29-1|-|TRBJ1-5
TGCAGCGTTGCTGAGGGTAATCAGCCCCAGCATTTT
CSVAEGNQPQHF
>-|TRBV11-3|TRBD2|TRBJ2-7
TGTGCCAGCAGCGTACTAGCGGGGCCTTCCTACGAGCAGTACTTC
CASSVLAGPSYEQYF
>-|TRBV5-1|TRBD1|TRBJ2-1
TGCGCCAGCAGCTCCCAGGGGGCGGGGAATGAGCAGTTCTTC
CASSSQGAGNEQFF
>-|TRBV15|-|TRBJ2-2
TGTGCCACCAGCTCGATGGATGGGCACGGGGAGCTGTTTTTT
CATSSMDGHGELFF
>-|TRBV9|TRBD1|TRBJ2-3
TGTGCCAGCAGCCATGGACAGGGGGTGGATCTTGCAGATACGCAGTATTTT
CASSHGQGVDLADTQYF
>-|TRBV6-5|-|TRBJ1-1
TGTGCCAGCAGTTACGGCGGAGAAGCTTTCTTT
CASSYGGEAFF
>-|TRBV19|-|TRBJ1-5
TGTGCCAGTAGTGACAACGGGGAGCCCCAGCATTTT
CASSDNGEPQHF
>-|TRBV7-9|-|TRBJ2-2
TGTGCCAGCACCCTACAGGGCACCGGGGAGCTGTTTTTT
CASTLQGTGELFF
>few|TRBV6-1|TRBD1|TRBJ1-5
TGTGCCAGCAGTGAAGTTGGAGGGGGCGGGAGCAATCAGCCCCAGCATTTT
CASSEVGGGGSNQPQHF
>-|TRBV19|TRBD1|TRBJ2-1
TGTGCCAGTAGTGTCGACAGGGGGTTCTACAATGAGCAGTTCTTC
CASSVDRGFYNEQFF
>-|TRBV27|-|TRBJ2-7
TGTGCCAGCAGTCCTCAGGGCTACGAGCAGTACTTC
CASSPQGYEQYF
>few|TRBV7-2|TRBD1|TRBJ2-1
TGTGCCAGCAGCCCGCCCGGCCGACAGGGGGTCGATGAGCAGTTCTTC
CASSPPGRQGVDEQFF
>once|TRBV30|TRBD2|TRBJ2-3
TGTGCCTGGAGTGTCGGCCGGGGGGAAGGCACAGATACGCAGTATTTT
CAWSVGRGEGTDTQYF
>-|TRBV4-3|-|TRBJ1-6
TGCGCCAGCAGCCAAGATAGTGGTAAAACCTACTCCTATAATTCACCCCTCCACTTT
CASSQDSGKTYSYNSPLHF
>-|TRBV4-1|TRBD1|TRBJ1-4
TGCGCCAGCAGCCCAGGTCTCCTGAGGACAGGGGTCTCGAGAACAACTAATGAAAAACTGTTTTTT
CASSPGLLRTGVSRTTNEKLFF
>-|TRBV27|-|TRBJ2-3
TGTGCCAGCAGCGTCACAGCTATCACAGATACGCAGTATTTT
CASSVTAITDTQYF
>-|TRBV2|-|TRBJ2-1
TGTGCCAGCAGTGTTAGCGAGGCTGAGCAGTTCTTC
CASSVSEAEQFF
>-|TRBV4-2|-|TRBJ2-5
TGTGCCAGCAGCCACGTGTCGCGGGGGCCCCAAGAGACCCAGTACTTC
CASSHVSRGPQETQYF
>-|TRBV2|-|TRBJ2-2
TGTGCCAGCAGTGAGCGCACTAGCCCTAACACCGGGGAGCTGTTTTTT
CASSERTSPNTGELFF
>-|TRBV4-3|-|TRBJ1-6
TGCGCCAGCAGCCAAGATAGTGGTAGTCCCTATAATTCACCCCTCCACTTT
CASSQDSGSPYNSPLHF
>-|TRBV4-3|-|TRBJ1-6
TGCGCCAGCAGCCAAGAGGGGGCTAATTCACCCCTCCACTTT
CASSQEGANSPLHF
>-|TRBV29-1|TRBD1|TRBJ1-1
TGCAGCATCGGACAGGGGGGGAACACTGAAGCTTTCTTT
CSIGQGGNTEAFF
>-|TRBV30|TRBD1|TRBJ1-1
TGTGCCTGGAGACAGGGGTTTCACACTGAAGCTTTCTTT
CAWRQGFHTEAFF
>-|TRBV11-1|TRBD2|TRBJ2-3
TGTGCCAGCAGCTTGCGGGGGGCAGATACGCAGTATTTT
CASSLRGADTQYF
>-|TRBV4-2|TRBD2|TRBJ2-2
TGTGCCAGCAGCCACGACTACCCGCGGGGGGGGACCGCATTTAGCGGGGAGCTGTTTTTT
CASSHDYPRGGTAFSGELFF
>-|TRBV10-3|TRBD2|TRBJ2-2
TGTGCCATCAGTGAATGGCTAGCGGGGGGGACCGGGGAGCTGTTTTTT
CAISEWLAGGTGELFF
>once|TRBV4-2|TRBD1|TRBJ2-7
TGTGCCAGCAGCCAGATGGGACAGGTGGGTTCCTACGAGCAGTACTTC
CASSQMGQVGSYEQYF
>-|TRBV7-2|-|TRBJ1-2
TGTGCCAGCAGCACGCCAGGGATTTTTGGCTATGGCTACACCTTC
CASSTPGIFGYGYTF
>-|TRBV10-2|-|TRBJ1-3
TGCGCCAGCCGAGGAGATGTTATGGCTGGAAACACCATATATTTT
CASRGDVMAGNTIYF
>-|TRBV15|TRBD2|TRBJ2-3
TGTGCCACCAGCGGGGAAAGGACTAGGGTGGGAGATACGCAGTATTTT
CATSGERTRVGDTQYF
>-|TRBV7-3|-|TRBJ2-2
TGTGCCAGCAGCTTTACCCAGGGGCCCGGGGAGCTGTTTTTT
CASSFTQGPGELFF
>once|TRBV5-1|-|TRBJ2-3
TGCGCCAACAGCTTGGCCTCGACAGGCACAGATACGCAGTATTTT
CANSLASTGTDTQYF
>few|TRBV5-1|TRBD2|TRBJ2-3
TGCGCCAGCAGCTCGGGACTAGCGGGGTTCACAGATACGCAGTATTTT
CASSSGLAGFTDTQYF
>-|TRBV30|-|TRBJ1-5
TGTGCCTGGAGTCCGGGCCAGGGTGCTCAGCCCCAGCATTTT
CAWSPGQGAQPQHF
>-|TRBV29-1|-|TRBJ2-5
TGCAGCGTTGCAGGACAGAGCTTCCAAGAGACCCAGTACTTC
CSVAGQSFQETQYF
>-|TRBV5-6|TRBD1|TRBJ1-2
TGTGCCAGCAGCTGGACAGGGGGCGCGGATGGCTACACCTTC
CASSWTGGADGYTF
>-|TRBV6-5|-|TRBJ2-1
TGTGCCAGCAGTTACGAGGAGGAGAGCTCCTACAATGAGCAGTTCTTC
CASSYEEESSYNEQFF
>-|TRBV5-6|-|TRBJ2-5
TGTGCCAGCAGCTTTACCGGGCAAGAGACCCAGTACTTC
CASSFTGQETQYF
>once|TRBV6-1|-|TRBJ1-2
TGTGCCAGCAGCCCTTGGGCATCCTATGGCTACACCTTC
CASSPWASYGYTF
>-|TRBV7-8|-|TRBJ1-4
TGTGCCAGCAGCGTTACAGGGATTAATGAAAAACTGTTTTTT
CASSVTGINEKLFF
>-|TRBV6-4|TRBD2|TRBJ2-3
TGTGCCAGCAGCGGGGACTATAACACAGATACGCAGTATTTT
CASSGDYNTDTQYF
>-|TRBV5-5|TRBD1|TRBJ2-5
TGTGCCAGCAGCCCCCTTGAGACAGGGGGCGGAGAGACCCAGTACTTC
CASSPLETGGGETQYF
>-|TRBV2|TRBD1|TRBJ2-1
TGTGCCAGCACCGGTCAGGACAGGGATCTTGAGCAGTTCTTC
CASTGQDRDLEQFF
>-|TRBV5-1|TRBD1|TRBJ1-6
TGCGCCAGCAGCCGGATAACAGGGGGCGAGTCACCCCTCCACTTT
CASSRITGGESPLHF
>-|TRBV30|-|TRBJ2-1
TGTGCCTGGGGATCGGGGGGCCCGTACAATGAGCAGTTCTTC
CAWGSGGPYNEQFF
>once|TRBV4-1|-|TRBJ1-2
TGCGCCAGCAGCCAACCACGGGTCGGGGGGCTTGACTATGGCTACACCTTC
CASSQPRVGGLDYGYTF